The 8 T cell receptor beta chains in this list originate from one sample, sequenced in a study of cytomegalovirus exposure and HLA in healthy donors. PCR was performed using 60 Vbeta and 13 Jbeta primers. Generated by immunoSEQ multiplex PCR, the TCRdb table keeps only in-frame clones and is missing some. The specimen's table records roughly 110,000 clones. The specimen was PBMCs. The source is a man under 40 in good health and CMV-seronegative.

The CDR3 loop is CASSPGGGAHTF. CDR3 DNA sequence: TGTGCCAGCAGCCCAGGGGGCGGGGCACACACCTTC. The chain joins TRBV7-2 to TRBJ1-2; 8 positions agree with TRBD1. The CDR3 has 12 residues. CDR1 is SGHTA, CDR2 FQGNSA, per germline. The junction had 8 bases not matched to a gene; V was cut back by 5 bases and J by 12 bases.

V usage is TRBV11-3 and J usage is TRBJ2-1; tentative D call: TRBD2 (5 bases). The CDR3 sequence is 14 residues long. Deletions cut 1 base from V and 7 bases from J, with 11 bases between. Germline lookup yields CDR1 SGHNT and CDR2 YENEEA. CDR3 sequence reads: CASSLVRDSNEQFF. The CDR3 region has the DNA TGTGCCAGCAGCTTAGTGAGGGATTCTAATGAGCAGTTCTTC.

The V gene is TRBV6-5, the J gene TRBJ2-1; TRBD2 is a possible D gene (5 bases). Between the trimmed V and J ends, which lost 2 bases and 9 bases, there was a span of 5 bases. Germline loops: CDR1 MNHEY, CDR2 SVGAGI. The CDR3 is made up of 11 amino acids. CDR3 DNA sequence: TGTGCCAGCAGTTACGGAGGTGAGCAGTTCTTC. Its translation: CASSYGGEQFF.

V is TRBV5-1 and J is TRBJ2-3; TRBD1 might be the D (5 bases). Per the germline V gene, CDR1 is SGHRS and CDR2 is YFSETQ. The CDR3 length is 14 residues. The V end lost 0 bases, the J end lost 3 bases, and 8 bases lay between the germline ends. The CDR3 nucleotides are TGCGCCAGCAGCTTGGCCCAGGGAACAGATACGCAGTATTTT. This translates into CASSLAQGTDTQYF.

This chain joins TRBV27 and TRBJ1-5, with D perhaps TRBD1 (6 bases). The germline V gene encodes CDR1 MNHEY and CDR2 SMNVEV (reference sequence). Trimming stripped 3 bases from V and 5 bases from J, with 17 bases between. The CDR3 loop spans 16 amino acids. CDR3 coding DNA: TGTGCCAGCAGTTTTTATGGGGCAGGGGACGATCAGCCCCAGCATTTT. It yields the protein CASSFYGAGDDQPQHF.

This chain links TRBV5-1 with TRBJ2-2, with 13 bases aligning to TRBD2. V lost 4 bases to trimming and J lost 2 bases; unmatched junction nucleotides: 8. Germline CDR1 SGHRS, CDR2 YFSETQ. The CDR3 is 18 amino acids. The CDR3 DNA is TGCGCCAGCAGCCCCGCGACTAGCGGGGGGTCTAACACCGGGGAGCTGTTTTTT. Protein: CASSPATSGGSNTGELFF.

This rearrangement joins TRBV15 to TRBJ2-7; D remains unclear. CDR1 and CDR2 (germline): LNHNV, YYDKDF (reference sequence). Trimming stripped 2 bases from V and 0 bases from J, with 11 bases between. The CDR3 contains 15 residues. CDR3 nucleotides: TGTGCCACCAGCAGAACCTCGACACTCTCCTACGAGCAGTACTTC. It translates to CATSRTSTLSYEQYF.

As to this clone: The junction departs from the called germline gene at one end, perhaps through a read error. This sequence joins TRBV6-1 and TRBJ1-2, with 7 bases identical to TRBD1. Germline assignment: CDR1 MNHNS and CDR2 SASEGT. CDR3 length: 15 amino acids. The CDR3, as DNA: TGTGCCAGCAGTGAAGCGTCACAGGGGAACTCTGGCTACACCTTC. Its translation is CASSEASQGNSGYTF.